This T cell receptor (beta chain) was identified in a study of shared clonotypes between healthy human individuals. Clones were read by immunoSEQ multiplex PCR, and TCRdb kept only the in-frame ones, dropping some. The table shows some 680,000 clones, with 60% to 75% occurring only once. V lost 0 bases and J lost 0, with 13 bases in between. The CDR3 covers 16 residues. Germline V gives CDR1 SGHNT, CDR2 YYREEE (reference sequence). The sequence was obtained from a woman aged 25-40 years in good health. This sequence joins TRBV5-4 and TRBJ2-7; D unclear. The specimen sequenced was memory CD4+ T cells sorted from blood. The sample's subset: CD45RA-negative fraction. The CDR3 sequence is CASSLAGGANSYEQYF. The CDR3 DNA is TGTGCCAGCAGCTTGGCGGGCGGAGCTAACTCCTACGAGCAGTACTTC.